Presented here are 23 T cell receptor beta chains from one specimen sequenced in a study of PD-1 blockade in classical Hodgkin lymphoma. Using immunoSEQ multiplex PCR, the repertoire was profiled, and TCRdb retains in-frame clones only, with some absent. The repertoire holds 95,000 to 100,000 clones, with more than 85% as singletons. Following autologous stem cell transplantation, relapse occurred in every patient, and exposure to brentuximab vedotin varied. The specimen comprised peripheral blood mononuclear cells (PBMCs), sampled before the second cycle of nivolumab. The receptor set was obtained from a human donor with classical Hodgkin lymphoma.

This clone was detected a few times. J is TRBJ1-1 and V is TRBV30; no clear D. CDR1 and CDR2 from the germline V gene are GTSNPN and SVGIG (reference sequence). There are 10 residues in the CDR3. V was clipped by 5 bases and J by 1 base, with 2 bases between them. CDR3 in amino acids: CAWGNTEAFF. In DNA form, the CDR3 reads TGTGCCTGGGGGAACACTGAAGCTTTCTTT.

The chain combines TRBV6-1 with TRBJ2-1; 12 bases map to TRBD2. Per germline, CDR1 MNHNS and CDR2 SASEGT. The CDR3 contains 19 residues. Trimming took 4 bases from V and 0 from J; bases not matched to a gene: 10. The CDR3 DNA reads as TGTGCCAGCAGTGGGATTGGACTAGCGGGGCCTAGCTCCTACAATGAGCAGTTCTTC. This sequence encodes CASSGIGLAGPSSYNEQFF.

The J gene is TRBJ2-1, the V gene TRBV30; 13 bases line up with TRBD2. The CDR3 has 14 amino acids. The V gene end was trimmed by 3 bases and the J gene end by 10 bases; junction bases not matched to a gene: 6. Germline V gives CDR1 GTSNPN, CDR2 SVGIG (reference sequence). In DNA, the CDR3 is TGTGCCTGGAGCCTTGGACTAGCGGGGGACGAGCAGTTCTTC. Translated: CAWSLGLAGDEQFF.

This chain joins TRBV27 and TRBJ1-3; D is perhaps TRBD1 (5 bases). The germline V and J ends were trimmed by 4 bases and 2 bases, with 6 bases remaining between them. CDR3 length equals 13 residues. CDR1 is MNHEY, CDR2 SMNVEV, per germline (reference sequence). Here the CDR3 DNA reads TGTGCCAGCAGTTGGGGGGCTGGAAACACCATATATTTT. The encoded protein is CASSWGAGNTIYF.

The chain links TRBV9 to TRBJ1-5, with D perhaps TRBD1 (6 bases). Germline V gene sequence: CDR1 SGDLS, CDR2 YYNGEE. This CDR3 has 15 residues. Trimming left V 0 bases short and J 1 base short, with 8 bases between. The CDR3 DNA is TGTGCCAGCAGCGTAGGGGGACAAAGCAATCAGCCCCAGCATTTT. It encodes CASSVGGQSNQPQHF.

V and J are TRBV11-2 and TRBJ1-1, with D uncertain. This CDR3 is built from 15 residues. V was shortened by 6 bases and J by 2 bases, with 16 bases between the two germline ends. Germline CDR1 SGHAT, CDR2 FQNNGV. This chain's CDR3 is CASREVTAANTEAFF. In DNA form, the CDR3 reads TGTGCCAGCAGAGAAGTTACTGCGGCTAACACTGAAGCTTTCTTT.

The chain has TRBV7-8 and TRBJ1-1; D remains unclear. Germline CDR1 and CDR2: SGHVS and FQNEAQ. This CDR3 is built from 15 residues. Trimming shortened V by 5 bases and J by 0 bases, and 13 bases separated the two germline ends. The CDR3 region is CASSPYNGMNTEAFF. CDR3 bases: TGTGCCAGCAGCCCTTATAACGGGATGAACACTGAAGCTTTCTTT.

The CDR3 DNA reads TGCGCCAGCAGTGAGCGGGGGGGTTACAATGAGCAGTTCTTC. Its protein is CASSERGGYNEQFF. V and J are TRBV10-1 and TRBJ2-1; 8 positions match TRBD2. After removal of 2 bases from V and 4 bases from J, the junction contained 1 base not matched to a gene. CDR3 length: 14 amino acids. Per the germline V gene, CDR1 is WNHNN and CDR2 is SYGVQD (reference sequence).

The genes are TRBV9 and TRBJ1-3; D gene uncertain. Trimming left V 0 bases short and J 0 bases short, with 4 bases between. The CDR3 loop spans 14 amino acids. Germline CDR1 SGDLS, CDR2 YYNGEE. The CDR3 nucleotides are TGTGCCAGCAGCGTAGATGGCTCTGGAAACACCATATATTTT. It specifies CASSVDGSGNTIYF.

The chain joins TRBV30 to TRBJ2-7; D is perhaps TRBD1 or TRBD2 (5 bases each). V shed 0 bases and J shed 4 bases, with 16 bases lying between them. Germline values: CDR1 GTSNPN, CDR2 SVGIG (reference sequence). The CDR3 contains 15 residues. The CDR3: CAWSVGRLILYEQYF. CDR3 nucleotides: TGTGCCTGGAGTGTGGGACGGCTCATCCTTTACGAGCAGTACTTC.

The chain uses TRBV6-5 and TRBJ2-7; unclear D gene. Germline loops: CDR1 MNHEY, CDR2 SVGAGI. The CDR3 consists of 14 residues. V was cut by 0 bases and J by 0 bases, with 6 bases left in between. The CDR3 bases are TGTGCCAGCAGTTACTCCCGCAACTCCTACGAGCAGTACTTC. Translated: CASSYSRNSYEQYF.

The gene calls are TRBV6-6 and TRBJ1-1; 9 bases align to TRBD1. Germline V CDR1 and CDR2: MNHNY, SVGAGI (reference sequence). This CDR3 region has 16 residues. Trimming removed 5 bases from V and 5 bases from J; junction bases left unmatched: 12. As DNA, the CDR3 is TGTGCCAGCAGTCGGATAGGGACAGGGAAAGGAACTGAAGCTTTCTTT. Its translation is CASSRIGTGKGTEAFF.

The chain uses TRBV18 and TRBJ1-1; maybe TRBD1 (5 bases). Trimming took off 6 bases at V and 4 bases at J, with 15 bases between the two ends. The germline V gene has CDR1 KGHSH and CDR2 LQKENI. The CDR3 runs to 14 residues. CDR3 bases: TGTGCCAGCTCGTCCTCGGGGGGGGGCACTGAAGCTTTCTTT. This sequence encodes CASSSSGGGTEAFF.

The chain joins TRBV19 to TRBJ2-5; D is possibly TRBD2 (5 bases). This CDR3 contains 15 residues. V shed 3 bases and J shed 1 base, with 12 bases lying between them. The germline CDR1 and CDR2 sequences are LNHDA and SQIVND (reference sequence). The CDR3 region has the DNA TGTGCCAGTAGTATCGGGGTTACGGGCCAAGAGACCCAGTACTTC. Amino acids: CASSIGVTGQETQYF.

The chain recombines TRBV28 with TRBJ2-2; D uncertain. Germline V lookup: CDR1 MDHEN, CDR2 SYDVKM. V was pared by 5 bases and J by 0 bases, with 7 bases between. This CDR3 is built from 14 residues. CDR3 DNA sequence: TGTGCCAGCAGTCGCTCGGCGAACACCGGGGAGCTGTTTTTT. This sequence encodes CASSRSANTGELFF. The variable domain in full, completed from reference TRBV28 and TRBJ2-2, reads DVKVTQSSRYLVKRTGEKVFLECVQDMDHENMFWYRQDPGLGLRLIYFSYDVKMKEKGDIPEGYSVSREKKERFSLILESASTNQTSMYLCASSRSANTGELFFGEGSRLTVL.

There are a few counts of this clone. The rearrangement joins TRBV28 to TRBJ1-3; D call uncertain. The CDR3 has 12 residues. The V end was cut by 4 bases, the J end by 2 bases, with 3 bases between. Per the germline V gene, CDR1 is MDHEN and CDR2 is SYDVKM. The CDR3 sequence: CASSSPGNTIYF. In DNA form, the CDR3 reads TGTGCCAGCAGTTCCCCTGGAAACACCATATATTTT.

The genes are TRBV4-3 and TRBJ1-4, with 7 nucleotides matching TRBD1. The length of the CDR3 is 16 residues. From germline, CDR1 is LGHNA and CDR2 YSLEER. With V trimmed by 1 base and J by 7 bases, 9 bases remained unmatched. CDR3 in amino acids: CASSQGQGGTGEKLFF. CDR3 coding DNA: TGCGCCAGCAGCCAAGGACAGGGAGGGACGGGTGAAAAACTGTTTTTT.

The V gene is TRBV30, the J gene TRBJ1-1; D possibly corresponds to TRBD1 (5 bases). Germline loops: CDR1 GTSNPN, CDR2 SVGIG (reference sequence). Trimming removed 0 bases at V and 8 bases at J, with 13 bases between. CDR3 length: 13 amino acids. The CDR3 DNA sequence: TGTGCCTGGAGTGTGAGGCAGGGTACCGAAGCTTTCTTT. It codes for CAWSVRQGTEAFF.

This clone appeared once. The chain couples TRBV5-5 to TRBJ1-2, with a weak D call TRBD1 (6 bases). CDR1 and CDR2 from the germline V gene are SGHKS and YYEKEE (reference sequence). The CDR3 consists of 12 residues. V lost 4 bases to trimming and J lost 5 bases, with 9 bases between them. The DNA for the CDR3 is TGTGCCAGCAGCGCAGGACAGTATGGCTACACCTTC. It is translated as CASSAGQYGYTF.

The CDR3 region is CASSLAFSWDYGYTF. The CDR3, as DNA: TGTGCCAGCAGCTTAGCGTTCAGTTGGGACTATGGCTACACCTTC. The chain joins TRBV7-8 to TRBJ1-2; D not resolved. Trimming took 0 bases from V and 3 from J, leaving 11 bases between them. This CDR3 has 15 residues. Germline V gene sequence: CDR1 SGHVS, CDR2 FQNEAQ.

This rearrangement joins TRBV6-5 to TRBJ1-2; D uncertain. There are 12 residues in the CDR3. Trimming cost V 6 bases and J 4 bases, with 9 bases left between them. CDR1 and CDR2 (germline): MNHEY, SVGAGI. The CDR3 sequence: CASRKEGYGYTF. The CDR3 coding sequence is TGTGCCAGCAGGAAAGAGGGCTATGGCTACACCTTC.

For the CDR3, the DNA is TGTGCCAGCTCATCGTCCGTGGGACTAGAAAACATTCAGTACTTC. Its translation is CASSSSVGLENIQYF. The rearrangement joins TRBV18 to TRBJ2-4; 8 bases align to TRBD2. This CDR3 is built from 15 residues. V trimming: 5 bases; J trimming: 5 bases; junction bases outside the gene matches: 8. Germline CDR1 reads KGHSH; CDR2 reads LQKENI.

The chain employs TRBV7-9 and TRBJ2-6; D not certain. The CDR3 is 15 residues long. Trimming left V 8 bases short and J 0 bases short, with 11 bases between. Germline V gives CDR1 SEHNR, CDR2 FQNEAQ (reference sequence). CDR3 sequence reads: CASVSVTSGANVLTF. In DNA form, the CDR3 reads TGTGCCAGCGTTTCGGTCACCTCTGGGGCCAACGTCCTGACTTTC.